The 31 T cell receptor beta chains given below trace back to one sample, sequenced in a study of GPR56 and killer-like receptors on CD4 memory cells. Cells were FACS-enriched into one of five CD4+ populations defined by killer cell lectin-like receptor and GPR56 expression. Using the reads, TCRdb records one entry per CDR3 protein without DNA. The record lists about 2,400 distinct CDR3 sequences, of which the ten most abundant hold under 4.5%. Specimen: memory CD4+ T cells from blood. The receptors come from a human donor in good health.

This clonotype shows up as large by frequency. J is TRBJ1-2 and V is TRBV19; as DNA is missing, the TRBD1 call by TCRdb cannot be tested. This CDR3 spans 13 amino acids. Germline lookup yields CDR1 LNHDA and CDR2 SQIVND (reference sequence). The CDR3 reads CASSIDMTAGYTF.

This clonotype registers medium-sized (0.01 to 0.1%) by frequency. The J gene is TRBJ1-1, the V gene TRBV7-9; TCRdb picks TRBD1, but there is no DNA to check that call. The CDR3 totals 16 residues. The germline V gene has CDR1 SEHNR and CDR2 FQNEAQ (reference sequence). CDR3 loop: CASRSRTGGGNTEAFF. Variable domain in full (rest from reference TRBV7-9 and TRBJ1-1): DTGVSQNPRHKITKRGQNVTFRCDPISEHNRLYWYRQTLGQGPEFLTYFQNEAQLEKSRLLSDRFSAERPKGSFSTLEIQRTEQGDSAMYLCASRSRTGGGNTEAFFGQGTRLTVV.

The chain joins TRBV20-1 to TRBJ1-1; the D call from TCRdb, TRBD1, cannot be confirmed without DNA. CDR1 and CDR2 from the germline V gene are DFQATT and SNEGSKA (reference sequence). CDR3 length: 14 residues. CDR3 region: CSARGWTGRTEAFF.

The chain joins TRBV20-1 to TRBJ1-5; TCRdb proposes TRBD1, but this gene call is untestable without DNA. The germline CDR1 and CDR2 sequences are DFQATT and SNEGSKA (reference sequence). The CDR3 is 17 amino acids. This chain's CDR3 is CSARRESNRGSNQPQHF.

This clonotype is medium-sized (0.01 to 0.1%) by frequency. This chain's CDR3 is CATSDRRAASTDTQYF. This chain joins TRBV24-1 and TRBJ2-3; without DNA, the TCRdb call of TRBD2 cannot be checked. Per germline, CDR1 KGHDR and CDR2 SFDVKD. The CDR3 length is 16 residues.

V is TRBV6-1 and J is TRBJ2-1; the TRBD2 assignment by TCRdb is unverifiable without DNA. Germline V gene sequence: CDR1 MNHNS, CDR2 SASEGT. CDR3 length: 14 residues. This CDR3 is CASSEEGSYNEQFF.

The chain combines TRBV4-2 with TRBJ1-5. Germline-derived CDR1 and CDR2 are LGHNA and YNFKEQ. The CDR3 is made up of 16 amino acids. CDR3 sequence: CASSPSGGAVDQPQHF.

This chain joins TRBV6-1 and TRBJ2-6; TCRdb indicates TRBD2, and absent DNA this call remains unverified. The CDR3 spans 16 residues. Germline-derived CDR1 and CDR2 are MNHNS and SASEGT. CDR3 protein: CASSTTSGDGANVLTF.

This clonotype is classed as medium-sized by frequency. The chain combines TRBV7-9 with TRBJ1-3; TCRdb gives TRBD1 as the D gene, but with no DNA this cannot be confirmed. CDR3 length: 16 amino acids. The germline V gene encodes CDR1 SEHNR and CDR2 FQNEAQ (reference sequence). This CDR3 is CASSFTRGGSGNTIYF.

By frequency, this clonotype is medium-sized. The CDR3 spells CASSSQWGIDTGELFF. The chain has TRBV6-2 or TRBV6-3 and TRBJ2-2; with no DNA, the TCRdb D assignment of TRBD1 cannot be verified. This CDR3 is 16 amino acids long. CDR1 is MNHEY, CDR2 SVGEGT, per germline.

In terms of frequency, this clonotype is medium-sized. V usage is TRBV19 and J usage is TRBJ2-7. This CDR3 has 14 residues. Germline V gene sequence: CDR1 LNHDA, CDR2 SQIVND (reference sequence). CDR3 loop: CASRQAHSLYEQYF.

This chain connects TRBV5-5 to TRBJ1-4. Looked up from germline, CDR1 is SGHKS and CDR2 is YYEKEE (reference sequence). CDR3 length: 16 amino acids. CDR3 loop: CASSLGPLTDNEKLFF.

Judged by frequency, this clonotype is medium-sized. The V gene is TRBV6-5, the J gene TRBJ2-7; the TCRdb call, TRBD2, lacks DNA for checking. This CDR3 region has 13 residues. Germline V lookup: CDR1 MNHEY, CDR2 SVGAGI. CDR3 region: CATSLTGRYEQYF.

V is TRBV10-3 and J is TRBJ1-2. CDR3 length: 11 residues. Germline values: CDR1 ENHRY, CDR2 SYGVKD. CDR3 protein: CAIKLAGGDTF.

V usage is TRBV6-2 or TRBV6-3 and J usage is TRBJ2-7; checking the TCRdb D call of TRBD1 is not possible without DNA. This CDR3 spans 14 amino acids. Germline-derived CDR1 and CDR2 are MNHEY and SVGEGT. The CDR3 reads CASSYSTGGGEQYF.

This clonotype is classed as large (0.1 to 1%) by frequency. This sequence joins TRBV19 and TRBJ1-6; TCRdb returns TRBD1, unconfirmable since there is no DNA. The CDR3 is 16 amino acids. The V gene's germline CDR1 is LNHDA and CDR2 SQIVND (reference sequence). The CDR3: CASSILQGANNSPLHF.

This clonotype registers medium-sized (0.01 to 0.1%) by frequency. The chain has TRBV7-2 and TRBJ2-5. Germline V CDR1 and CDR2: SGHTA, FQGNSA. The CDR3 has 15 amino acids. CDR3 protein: CASSLTLWGQETQYF.

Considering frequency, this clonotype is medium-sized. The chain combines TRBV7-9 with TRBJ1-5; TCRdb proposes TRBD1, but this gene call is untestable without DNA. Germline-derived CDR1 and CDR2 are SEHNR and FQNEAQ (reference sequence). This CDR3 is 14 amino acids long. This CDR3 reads CASSPGIRDQPQHF.

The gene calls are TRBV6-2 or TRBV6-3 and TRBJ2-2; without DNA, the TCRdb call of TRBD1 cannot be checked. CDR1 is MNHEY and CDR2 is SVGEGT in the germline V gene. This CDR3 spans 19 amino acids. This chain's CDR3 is CASSYDRAGHTANTGELFF.

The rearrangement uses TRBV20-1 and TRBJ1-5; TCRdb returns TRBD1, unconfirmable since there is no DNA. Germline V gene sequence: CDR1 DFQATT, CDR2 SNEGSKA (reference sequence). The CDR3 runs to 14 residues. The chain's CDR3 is CSARDGGQVRPQHF.

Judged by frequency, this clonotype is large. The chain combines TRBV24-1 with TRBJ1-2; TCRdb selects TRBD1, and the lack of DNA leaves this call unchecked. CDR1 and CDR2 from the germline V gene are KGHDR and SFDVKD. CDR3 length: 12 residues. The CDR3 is CATSATGNGYTF.

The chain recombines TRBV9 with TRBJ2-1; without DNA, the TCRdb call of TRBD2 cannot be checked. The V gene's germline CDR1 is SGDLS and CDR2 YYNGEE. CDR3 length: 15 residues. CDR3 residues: CASSSSASSYNEQFF.

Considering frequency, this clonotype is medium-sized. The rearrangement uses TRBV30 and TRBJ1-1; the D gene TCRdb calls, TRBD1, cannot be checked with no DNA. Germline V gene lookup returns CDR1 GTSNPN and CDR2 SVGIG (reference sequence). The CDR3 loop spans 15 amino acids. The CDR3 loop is CAWSVLGGSGTEAFF.

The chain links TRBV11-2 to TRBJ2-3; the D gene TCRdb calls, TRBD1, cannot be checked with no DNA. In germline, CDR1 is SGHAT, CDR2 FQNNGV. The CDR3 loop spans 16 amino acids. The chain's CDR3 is CASSLVNRVPTDTQYF.

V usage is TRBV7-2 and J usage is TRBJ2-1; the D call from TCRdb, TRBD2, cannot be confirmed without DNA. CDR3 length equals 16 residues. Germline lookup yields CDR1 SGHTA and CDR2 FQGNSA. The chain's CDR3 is CASSYRDSGGANEQFF.

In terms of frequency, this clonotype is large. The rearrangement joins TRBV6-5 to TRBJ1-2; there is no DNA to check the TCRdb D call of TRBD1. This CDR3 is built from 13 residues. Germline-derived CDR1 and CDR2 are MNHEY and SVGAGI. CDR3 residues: CASSSNRGLTDTF.

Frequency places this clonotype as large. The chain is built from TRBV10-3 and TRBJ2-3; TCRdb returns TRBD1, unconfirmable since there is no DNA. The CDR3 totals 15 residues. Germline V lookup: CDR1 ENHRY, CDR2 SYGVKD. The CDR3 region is CAICRGPGITDTQYF.

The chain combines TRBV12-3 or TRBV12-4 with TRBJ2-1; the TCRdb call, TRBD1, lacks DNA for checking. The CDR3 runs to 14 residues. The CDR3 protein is CASAPRGSYNEQFF.

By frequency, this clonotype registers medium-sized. CDR3 sequence: CASSSGLVSNEQFF. V gene TRBV12-3 or TRBV12-4 combines with J gene TRBJ2-1; TCRdb's assignment of TRBD2 cannot be checked, as there is no DNA. This CDR3 has 14 residues.

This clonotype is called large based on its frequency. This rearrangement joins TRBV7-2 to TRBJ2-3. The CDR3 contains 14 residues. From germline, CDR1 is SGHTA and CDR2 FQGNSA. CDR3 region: CASSFSPFTDTQYF.

The chain's CDR3 is CAIKLAGGGTDTQYF. V and J are TRBV10-3 and TRBJ2-3; TCRdb outputs TRBD2, but without DNA this stays unchecked. Germline V gives CDR1 ENHRY, CDR2 SYGVKD. CDR3 length: 15 amino acids.